The clone carrying this T cell receptor (beta chain) was observed many times. Its antigen is as yet unknown. J gave up 5 bases and V 0 bases, and 6 bases lay outside the gene matches. Per germline, CDR1 SGDLS and CDR2 YYNGEE. CDR3 length: 15 amino acids. The source of the sample is a study of T-cell reconstitution after alpha-beta-depleted transplantation in children. General study findings and limits: Newly produced T cells mostly provided counts and TCRbeta diversity after one year, as hyperexpanded clones declined. Where some patients showed high TCRbeta diversity at day 60, it came from recipient T cells and thymic progenitors that had survived.

Unique molecular identifiers were used in preparing the TCRbeta library. TCRdb passed the PCR reads through MiXCR, listing each CDR3 protein once. Of a few hundred thousand distinct CDR3 sequences in the sample, roughly 6.6% are singletons; the top ten hold approximately 5.7%. This material consisted of PBMCs, taken before TCRalphabeta/CD19-depleted stem cell transplant. The chain couples TRBV9 to TRBJ2-5; TRBD1 matches 8 bases. The source of this sequence is a boy aged 2 to 10 with acute lymphoblastic leukemia, due to receive a stem cell transplant. The CDR3 bases are TGTGCCAGCAGCGTAGAGGGACAGGAAGAGGAGACCCAGTACTTC. Protein: CASSVEGQEEETQYF.